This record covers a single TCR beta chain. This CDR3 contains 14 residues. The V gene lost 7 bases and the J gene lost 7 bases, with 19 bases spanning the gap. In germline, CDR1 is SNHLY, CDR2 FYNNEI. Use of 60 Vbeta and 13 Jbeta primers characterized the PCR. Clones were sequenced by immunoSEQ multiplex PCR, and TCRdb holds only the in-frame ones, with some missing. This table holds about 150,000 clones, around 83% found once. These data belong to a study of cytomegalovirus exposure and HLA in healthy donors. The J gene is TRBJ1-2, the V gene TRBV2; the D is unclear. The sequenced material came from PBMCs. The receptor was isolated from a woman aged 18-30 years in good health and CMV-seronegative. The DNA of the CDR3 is TGTGCCAGCACTCCGGGTGAGGGCTTGAGTGGCTACACCTTC. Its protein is CASTPGEGLSGYTF. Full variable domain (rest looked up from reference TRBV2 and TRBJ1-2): EPEVTQTPSHQVTQMGQEVILRCVPISNHLYFYWYRQILGQKVEFLVSFYNNEISEKSEIFDDQFSVERPDGSNFTLKIRSTKLEDSAMYFCASTPGEGLSGYTFGSGTRLTVV.